The next 30 T cell receptor beta chains were all read from a single sample in a study of cytomegalovirus exposure and HLA in healthy donors. The PCR was carried out with 60 Vbeta primers and 13 Jbeta primers. Repertoires were generated with immunoSEQ multiplex PCR, while TCRdb's copy carries only in-frame clones and drops some. The repertoire holds over 130,000 clones, with 65% to 90% as singletons. Specimen: PBMCs. These receptors came from a female donor in good health and CMV-seronegative.

CDR3 sequence reads: CASSYSIGGAQYF. CDR3 in DNA: TGTGCCAGCAGTTACTCGATTGGGGGGGCCCAGTACTTC. The chain links TRBV6-5 to TRBJ2-5, with 7 positions matching TRBD2. Germline-derived CDR1 and CDR2 are MNHEY and SVGAGI. This CDR3 region has 13 residues. V trimming: 0 bases; J trimming: 9 bases; junction bases outside the gene matches: 4.

This clone was counted once. V gene TRBV28 combines with J gene TRBJ1-1, with D perhaps matching TRBD1 (6 bases). CDR1 is MDHEN and CDR2 is SYDVKM in the germline V gene. V was pared by 4 bases and J by 5 bases, with 17 bases between. The CDR3 length is 15 residues. The CDR3 bases are TGTGCCAGCAGTTCTCCCGGGGGGAGGGGGACTGAAGCTTTCTTT. This sequence encodes CASSSPGGRGTEAFF.

The chain has TRBV11-3 and TRBJ2-1; a weak D match, TRBD2 (6 bases). The CDR3 totals 14 residues. V lost 2 bases and J lost 6, with 11 bases in between. Germline CDR1 and CDR2: SGHNT and YENEEA. The DNA of the CDR3 is TGTGCCAGCAGCTTAACCGGACTATCCAATGAGCAGTTCTTC. Translation: CASSLTGLSNEQFF.

The rearrangement joins TRBV19 to TRBJ2-3; 7 bases fit TRBD2. The CDR3 sequence is 14 residues long. J gave up 2 bases and V 11 bases, and 10 bases lay outside the gene matches. Per germline, CDR1 LNHDA and CDR2 SQIVND (reference sequence). The CDR3 is CAANSGTITDTQYF. CDR3 bases: TGTGCCGCAAACAGCGGGACGATCACAGATACGCAGTATTTT.

The genes are TRBV6-1 and TRBJ2-1; D is unclear. Per the germline V gene, CDR1 is MNHNS and CDR2 is SASEGT. The CDR3 runs 13 residues. Trimming took off 7 bases at V and 3 bases at J, with 10 bases between the two ends. CDR3 nucleotide sequence: TGTGCCAGCACCCAAACATACTACAATGAGCAGTTCTTC. It is translated as CASTQTYYNEQFF.

This chain connects TRBV27 to TRBJ2-5; no firm D call. Germline loops: CDR1 MNHEY, CDR2 SMNVEV (reference sequence). The V end was cut by 0 bases, the J end by 0 bases, with 8 bases between. CDR3 size: 15 residues. CDR3 in DNA: TGTGCCAGCAGTTTATCGGCGGCTGACCAAGAGACCCAGTACTTC. Its translation is CASSLSAADQETQYF.

Remarks on this clone: The junction does not match germline at one end; this may be a read error. Other nucleotide sequences in the sample specify the same CDR3. The J gene is TRBJ1-2, the V gene TRBV30; possibly TRBD1 for D (6 bases). The CDR3 runs 12 residues. Germline V gives CDR1 GTSNPN, CDR2 SVGIG (reference sequence). The CDR3 nucleotides are TGTGCATGGAGTAAAGGGGGCTATGGCTACACCTTC. Translation gives CAWSKGGYGYTF.

Here the CDR3 DNA reads TGTGCCAGCTCAACCGCGGGATTAGGATATGGCTACACCTTC. Protein product: CASSTAGLGYGYTF. The rearrangement uses TRBV18 and TRBJ1-2; the D is unclear. Trimming removed 5 bases from V and 5 bases from J, with 15 bases in between. The CDR3 spans 14 residues. Germline CDR1 and CDR2: KGHSH and LQKENI.

The chain joins TRBV7-9 to TRBJ2-5, with 8 bases identical to TRBD1. The CDR3 covers 16 residues. Germline trimming cut 2 bases from V and 1 base from J; bases unmatched to any gene: 6. CDR1 SEHNR and CDR2 FQNEAQ come from the germline V gene (reference sequence). The CDR3 sequence is CASSLRTGPFQETQYF. CDR3 nucleotide sequence: TGTGCCAGCAGCTTAAGGACAGGGCCCTTCCAAGAGACCCAGTACTTC.

The chain recombines TRBV5-1 with TRBJ2-1; 7 bases map to TRBD1. The CDR3 extends over 15 amino acids. Germline CDR1 and CDR2: SGHRS and YFSETQ. With V trimmed by 4 bases and J by 5 bases, 9 bases remained unmatched. The CDR3 loop is CASSLRQGTDNEQFF. As DNA, the CDR3 is TGCGCCAGCAGCCTTAGACAGGGAACGGACAATGAGCAGTTCTTC.

Concerning this clone itself: One end of the junction does not line up with germline, which may come from a read error. The V gene is TRBV7-9, the J gene TRBJ2-7; D call uncertain. The CDR3 runs to 12 residues. Germline values: CDR1 SEHNR, CDR2 FQNEAQ (reference sequence). CDR3: CSSSLTTHEQYF. Written as DNA, the CDR3 is TGTTCCAGCAGCTTAACTACCCACGAGCAGTACTTC.

The chain carries TRBV5-6 and TRBJ1-5; 11 nucleotides match TRBD1. The junction had 4 bases not matched to a gene; V was cut back by 0 bases and J by 5 bases. There are 16 residues in the CDR3. CDR1 is SGHDT and CDR2 is YYEEEE in the germline V gene. The CDR3 sequence: CASSLGRTGGDQPQHF. The CDR3 DNA is TGTGCCAGCAGCTTGGGGCGGACAGGGGGCGATCAGCCCCAGCATTTT.

V and J are TRBV9 and TRBJ1-5; tentative D call: TRBD1 (6 bases). Trimming stripped 0 bases from V and 6 bases from J, with 13 bases between. Germline V CDR1 and CDR2: SGDLS, YYNGEE. This CDR3 has 15 residues. CDR3 residues: CASSVGGGAGQPQHF. The CDR3 DNA is TGTGCCAGCAGCGTAGGCGGGGGGGCTGGTCAGCCCCAGCATTTT.

This chain connects TRBV6-4 to TRBJ2-1, with 8 bases lining up with TRBD2. V gave up 2 bases and J gave up 8 bases; unmatched junction bases: 8. This CDR3 has 15 residues. CDR1 and CDR2 (germline): MRHNA, SNTAGT. The CDR3 protein is CASSDDREGQDEQFF. CDR3 coding DNA: TGTGCCAGCAGTGACGACCGGGAGGGCCAAGATGAGCAGTTCTTC.

To note about this clone: Germline and junction disagree at one end, which may indicate a read error. Other DNA sequences in this specimen translate into the identical CDR3. This chain uses TRBV30 with TRBJ1-1; D unclear. From germline, CDR1 is GTSNPN and CDR2 SVGIG (reference sequence). The CDR3 has 12 amino acids. The CDR3 reads CAWSPGSTEAFF. The CDR3 DNA is TGTGCCTGGAGTCCAGGATCAACTGAAGCCTTCTTT.

Of note for this clone: Other DNA sequences in the same sample also yield this CDR3. V is TRBV5-1 and J is TRBJ1-5; D is unresolved. CDR1 is SGHRS, CDR2 YFSETQ, per germline. The CDR3 totals 14 residues. Trimming stripped 0 bases from V and 2 bases from J, with 6 bases between. CDR3 in amino acids: CASSLGTGNQPQHF. In nucleotides, the CDR3 is TGCGCCAGCAGCTTGGGAACGGGCAATCAGCCCCAGCATTTT.

This chain links TRBV2 with TRBJ2-1; D might be TRBD2 (6 bases). Germline CDR1 reads SNHLY; CDR2 reads FYNNEI. Trimming left V 3 bases short and J 6 bases short, with 12 bases between. There are 14 residues in the CDR3. In nucleotides, the CDR3 is TGTGCCAGCAGTGATCCGCGGGACTTCAATGAGCAGTTCTTC. It encodes CASSDPRDFNEQFF. The entire variable domain, with the rest obtained from reference TRBV2 and TRBJ2-1, is as follows: EPEVTQTPSHQVTQMGQEVILRCVPISNHLYFYWYRQILGQKVEFLVSFYNNEISEKSEIFDDQFSVERPDGSNFTLKIRSTKLEDSAMYFCASSDPRDFNEQFFGPGTRLTVL.

V usage is TRBV27 and J usage is TRBJ2-1; 11 bases agree with TRBD2. Trimming at V came to 6 bases and at J to 4 bases, leaving 5 bases not matched to a gene. The CDR3 sequence is 15 residues long. Germline V CDR1 and CDR2: MNHEY, SMNVEV (reference sequence). The CDR3 spells CASRVAGGAYNEQFF. For the CDR3, the DNA is TGTGCCAGCAGGGTAGCGGGAGGGGCGTACAATGAGCAGTTCTTC.

The V and J genes are TRBV6-6 and TRBJ1-4; D may be TRBD1 (6 bases). CDR1 MNHNY and CDR2 SVGAGI come from the germline V gene (reference sequence). The CDR3 is 15 residues long. Between the trimmed V and J ends, which lost 2 bases and 8 bases, there was a span of 15 bases. The CDR3 spells CASSYLQGPKEKLFF. The CDR3 bases are TGTGCCAGCAGTTACCTCCAGGGGCCGAAGGAAAAACTGTTTTTT.

The chain joins TRBV2 to TRBJ2-2; the match to TRBD1 covers 10 bases. The CDR3 totals 15 residues. J lost 5 bases, V lost 5 bases, and 5 bases had no gene match. The V gene's germline CDR1 is SNHLY and CDR2 FYNNEI. CDR3 region: CASSSGTGETGELFF. CDR3 bases: TGTGCCAGCAGTTCCGGGACAGGGGAAACCGGGGAGCTGTTTTTT.

V gene TRBV11-2 combines with J gene TRBJ2-5, with D possibly being TRBD2 (6 bases). CDR1 is SGHAT and CDR2 is FQNNGV in the germline V gene. The CDR3 is made up of 14 amino acids. V shed 5 bases and J shed 5 bases, with 15 bases lying between them. CDR3: CASSPVVRGETQYF. CDR3 sequence (DNA): TGTGCCAGCAGCCCAGTGGTCCGGGGGGAGACCCAGTACTTC. The full variable domain, rest sourced from reference TRBV11-2 and TRBJ2-5, is EAGVAQSPRYKIIEKRQSVAFWCNPISGHATLYWYQQILGQGPKLLIQFQNNGVVDDSQLPKDRFSAERLKGVDSTLKIQPAKLEDSAVYLCASSPVVRGETQYFGPGTRLLVL.

The chain combines TRBV5-6 with TRBJ2-3; no clear D. Trimming took 0 bases from V and 1 from J, leaving 9 bases between them. Germline V CDR1 and CDR2: SGHDT, YYEEEE. The CDR3 loop spans 15 amino acids. The CDR3 region has the DNA TGTGCCAGCAGCTTGGGACTGGAACGCACAGATACGCAGTATTTT. This encodes CASSLGLERTDTQYF. Full variable domain (outside the CDR3, taken from reference TRBV5-6 and TRBJ2-3): DAGVTQSPTHLIKTRGQQVTLRCSPKSGHDTVSWYQQALGQGPQFIFQYYEEEERQRGNFPDRFSGHQFPNYSSELNVNALLLGDSALYLCASSLGLERTDTQYFGPGTRLTVL.

This clone was seen a few times. The chain recombines TRBV15 with TRBJ2-7; a possible D gene is TRBD2 (6 bases). The germline V gene encodes CDR1 LNHNV and CDR2 YYDKDF (reference sequence). The V end was cut by 2 bases, the J end by 1 base, with 12 bases between. The CDR3 has 15 amino acids. CDR3 sequence reads: CATSRSSSGSYEQYF. CDR3 coding DNA: TGTGCCACCAGCAGATCAAGTAGCGGTTCCTACGAGCAGTACTTC.

The chain has TRBV7-3 and TRBJ2-1; TRBD2 agrees at 8 bases. Germline lookup yields CDR1 SGHTA and CDR2 FQGTGA. Unmatched junction bases numbered 8, after V lost 1 base and J lost 6 bases. CDR3 length: 16 residues. CDR3 sequence: CASSLMSSGFFNEQFF. The CDR3 DNA follows: TGTGCCAGCAGCTTAATGTCTAGCGGGTTCTTCAATGAGCAGTTCTTC.

V is TRBV6-5 and J is TRBJ2-7; 7 nucleotides align to TRBD2. The V gene's germline CDR1 is MNHEY and CDR2 SVGAGI. This CDR3 is built from 16 residues. Losses at the gene ends were 2 bases for V and 0 bases for J; bases not matched to a gene: 7. This CDR3 is CASSYSPSGLSYEQYF. In DNA form, the CDR3 reads TGTGCCAGCAGTTACAGCCCTAGCGGACTCTCCTACGAGCAGTACTTC.

In this sample, this clone turned up once. J is TRBJ1-5 and V is TRBV7-9; D is perhaps TRBD1 (6 bases). V gave up 3 bases and J gave up 4 bases, with 13 bases separating them. CDR1 and CDR2 from the germline V gene are SEHNR and FQNEAQ (reference sequence). The CDR3 length is 15 residues. CDR3 bases: TGTGCCAGCAGCTTTTTTACCGGGACAAATCAGCCCCAGCATTTT. Translated, it gives CASSFFTGTNQPQHF.

This rearrangement joins TRBV7-8 to TRBJ2-7, with TRBD2 matching 11 bases. Germline CDR1 SGHVS, CDR2 FQNEAQ. The V segment lost 5 bases and the J segment 0 bases; nucleotides outside the gene matches: 6. The CDR3 totals 16 residues. The CDR3 bases are TGTGCCAGCAGCCCGAGACTAGCGGGAAACTCCTACGAGCAGTACTTC. It is translated as CASSPRLAGNSYEQYF.

The rearrangement links TRBV19 to TRBJ2-2; D possibly corresponds to TRBD2 (6 bases). The V gene's germline CDR1 is LNHDA and CDR2 SQIVND (reference sequence). V shed 5 bases and J shed 2 bases, with 12 bases lying between them. This CDR3 has 15 residues. The CDR3: CASSLSGLNTGELFF. CDR3 coding DNA: TGTGCCAGTAGTTTATCGGGACTCAACACCGGGGAGCTGTTTTTT.

The CDR3 loop reads CASSLASGDTQYF. In DNA, the CDR3 is TGTGCCAGCAGCTTAGCGTCGGGGGATACGCAGTATTTT. The V call is TRBV7-9, the J call TRBJ2-3; D is possibly TRBD2 (5 bases). Germline V gene data show CDR1 as SEHNR and CDR2 as FQNEAQ (reference sequence). Between the trimmed V and J ends, which lost 0 bases and 6 bases, there was a span of 7 bases. This CDR3 is 13 amino acids long. Drawing the rest from reference TRBV7-9 and TRBJ2-3, the complete variable domain is DTGVSQNPRHKITKRGQNVTFRCDPISEHNRLYWYRQTLGQGPEFLTYFQNEAQLEKSRLLSDRFSAERPKGSFSTLEIQRTEQGDSAMYLCASSLASGDTQYFGPGTRLTVL.

The J gene is TRBJ2-7, the V gene TRBV14, with D unresolved. This CDR3 region has 14 residues. V lost 0 bases and J lost 6, with 12 bases in between. The V gene's germline CDR1 is SGHDN and CDR2 FVKESK. In DNA, the CDR3 is TGTGCCAGCAGCCAAGAGGTACTCCCTTTCGAGCAGTACTTC. It specifies CASSQEVLPFEQYF. Using reference TRBV14 and TRBJ2-7 for the parts outside the CDR3, the full variable domain is EAGVTQFPSHSVIEKGQTVTLRCDPISGHDNLYWYRRVMGKEIKFLLHFVKESKQDESGMPNNRFLAERTGGTYSTLKVQPAELEDSGVYFCASSQEVLPFEQYFGPGTRLTVT.